The 21 T cell receptor beta chains below come from one sample, sequenced in a study of T cell responses to AZD1222 COVID-19 vaccine. Repertoires were generated with immunoSEQ multiplex PCR, while TCRdb's copy carries only in-frame clones and drops some. The repertoire consists of 75,000 to 95,000 clones, with roughly nine tenths occurring once and the leading ten covering roughly 3.9%. This specimen was peripheral blood, taken on day 0 of AZD1222 vaccination. The receptors originated from an adult in good health.

As concerns this clone: Since the CDR3 does not end with the conserved phenylalanine or tryptophan, this likely comes from a read error. No DNA is shown, since the ends of the CDR3 on it are uncertain; the CDR3 is the one TCRdb lists. The genes are TRBV5-1 and TRBJ1-2; no check of the table's D call, TRBD1, against the DNA was made. The germline V gene has CDR1 SGHRS and CDR2 YFSETQ. The CDR3 region is 15 residues in length, termini included. Here the CDR3 reads CASSLGIPGQATIAY.

The chain carries TRBV7-3 and TRBJ2-1; D unresolved. Germline V CDR1 and CDR2: SGHTA, FQGTGA. The V end was cut by 6 bases, the J end by 8 bases, with 11 bases between. CDR3 length equals 12 residues. Here the CDR3 DNA reads TGTGCCAGCAGGCCCGGACGGGATGAGCAGTTCTTC. The encoded protein is CASRPGRDEQFF.

This clone has just one count. The chain couples TRBV6-2 or TRBV6-3 to TRBJ2-1; D remains ambiguous. Between the trimmed V and J ends, which lost 6 bases and 5 bases, there was a span of 5 bases. CDR3 size: 11 residues. Germline assignment: CDR1 MNHEY and CDR2 SVGEGT. Here the CDR3 DNA reads TGTGCCAGCAGCTCTCACAATGAGCAGTTCTTC. It codes for CASSSHNEQFF.

This chain joins TRBV5-1 and TRBJ1-1; D uncertain. V was cut by 1 base and J by 0 bases, with 16 bases left in between. CDR1 is SGHRS, CDR2 YFSETQ, per germline. The CDR3 is 17 residues long. The CDR3 sequence is CASSLPAGPSMNTEAFF. CDR3 sequence (DNA): TGCGCCAGCAGCTTGCCCGCGGGCCCCAGTATGAACACTGAAGCTTTCTTT.

This chain connects TRBV2 to TRBJ2-1, with D hard to call. The CDR3 runs 15 residues. The V end lost 1 base, the J end lost 6 bases, and 13 bases lay between the germline ends. The germline CDR1 and CDR2 sequences are SNHLY and FYNNEI. The CDR3: CASSEDSSLINEQFF. In DNA, the CDR3 is TGTGCCAGCAGTGAAGATAGCAGTCTAATCAATGAGCAGTTCTTC.

This clone was detected only once. The chain recombines TRBV5-5 with TRBJ1-1; possibly TRBD1 for D (6 bases). The CDR3 extends over 16 amino acids. Germline V gene lookup returns CDR1 SGHKS and CDR2 YYEKEE (reference sequence). Trimming took 4 bases from V and 4 from J, leaving 20 bases between them. CDR3 protein: CASSLGTPKRVTEAFF. DNA of the CDR3: TGTGCCAGCAGCCTGGGGACACCTAAACGAGTCACTGAAGCTTTCTTT.

CDR3 loop: CASSLTRGDTQYF. Written as DNA, the CDR3 is TGTGCCAGCAGCTTAACAAGGGGGGATACGCAGTATTTT. The chain uses TRBV7-3 and TRBJ2-3; perhaps TRBD1 as D (6 bases). Trimming left V 0 bases short and J 6 bases short, with 7 bases between. This CDR3 contains 13 residues. From germline, CDR1 is SGHTA and CDR2 FQGTGA.

The chain recombines TRBV11-2 with TRBJ2-2; D is undetermined. The V end was cut by 3 bases, the J end by 6 bases, with 20 bases between. The CDR3 consists of 17 residues. The germline gives CDR1 SGHAT, CDR2 FQNNGV. DNA of the CDR3: TGTGCCAGCAGCTTGCCCGGTGGTAGCTGGGCACCCGGGGAGCTGTTTTTT. It codes for CASSLPGGSWAPGELFF.

The chain is built from TRBV7-9 and TRBJ2-7; 10 bases agree with TRBD2. The J segment lost 6 bases and the V segment lost 5 bases, leaving 10 bases of the junction unmatched. Germline V lookup: CDR1 SEHNR, CDR2 FQNEAQ (reference sequence). CDR3 size: 15 residues. The CDR3 is CASSQGSGRILEQYF. DNA for the CDR3: TGTGCCAGCAGCCAGGGTAGCGGGAGGATACTCGAGCAGTACTTC.

The chain joins TRBV5-8 to TRBJ2-1, with TRBD2 matching over 13 bases. V shed 4 bases, J shed 9 bases, and the junction held 7 bases outside the gene matches. Germline V gene data show CDR1 as SGHTS and CDR2 as YDEGEE. CDR3 length: 15 residues. The CDR3 loop is CASSPGTSGIGEQFF. CDR3 sequence (DNA): TGTGCCAGCAGCCCAGGGACTAGCGGGATTGGTGAGCAGTTCTTC. Using reference TRBV5-8 and TRBJ2-1 for the parts outside the CDR3, the full variable domain is EAGVTQSPTHLIKTRGQQATLRCSPISGHTSVYWYQQALGLGLQFLLWYDEGEERNRGNFPPRFSGRQFPNYSSELNVNALELEDSALYLCASSPGTSGIGEQFFGPGTRLTVL.

Notes on this clone: A read error may produce the germline difference seen at one junction end. The V gene is TRBV4-3, the J gene TRBJ2-5, with 7 bases fitting TRBD1. CDR1 LGHNA and CDR2 YSLEER come from the germline V gene. This CDR3 contains 15 residues. CDR3 sequence (DNA): TGCGCCAGCAGCCAAGGAGGTTACGGCGACAGGGCCCACTACTTC. It specifies CASSQGGYGDRAHYF.

For the CDR3, the DNA is TGTGCCAGTAGTATTAGGGGAAGCTCTGGAAACACCATATATTTT. Protein product: CASSIRGSSGNTIYF. The chain combines TRBV19 with TRBJ1-3; the D gene is possibly TRBD1 (5 bases). The CDR3 is made up of 15 amino acids. The V end lost 3 bases, the J end lost 0 bases, and 9 bases lay between the germline ends. CDR1 and CDR2 from the germline V gene are LNHDA and SQIVND (reference sequence).

The V call is TRBV11-3, the J call TRBJ1-1, with a possible D match to TRBD1 (5 bases). The V end was cut by 4 bases, the J end by 0 bases, with 18 bases between. The CDR3 runs to 17 residues. Germline lookup yields CDR1 SGHNT and CDR2 YENEEA. The CDR3 loop reads CASSSWTGPGLNTEAFF. CDR3 coding DNA: TGTGCCAGCAGCTCCTGGACCGGGCCAGGGTTGAACACTGAAGCTTTCTTT.

The chain combines TRBV6-5 with TRBJ2-1; D remains unclear. The CDR3 covers 13 residues. Trimming removed 7 bases at V and 7 bases at J, with 14 bases between. Germline V gives CDR1 MNHEY, CDR2 SVGAGI. CDR3 DNA: TGTGCCAGCACTTTGGGGTACATGAATGAGCAGTTCTTC. Residues: CASTLGYMNEQFF.

The chain combines TRBV20-1 with TRBJ1-1; 7 bases line up with TRBD1. Germline V gene sequence: CDR1 DFQATT, CDR2 SNEGSKA (reference sequence). The CDR3 covers 11 residues. J was trimmed by 6 bases and V by 6 bases; bases with no gene match: 4. CDR3 in amino acids: CSADGTAEAFF. CDR3 sequence (DNA): TGCAGTGCAGACGGGACAGCTGAAGCTTTCTTT.

This sequence joins TRBV12-3 or TRBV12-4 and TRBJ1-1; D remains unclear. CDR3 length: 11 amino acids. V was trimmed by 5 bases and J by 6 bases, leaving 7 bases between them. CDR3 amino acids: CASSRYSEAFF. The CDR3 DNA reads as TGTGCCAGCAGTCGGTATTCTGAAGCTTTCTTT.

Here the CDR3 reads CASSLTRGFGTGELFF. The DNA of the CDR3 is TGTGCCAGCAGCTTAACGAGGGGTTTCGGCACCGGGGAGCTGTTTTTT. This chain links TRBV7-3 with TRBJ2-2; perhaps D is TRBD1 or TRBD2 (5 bases each). V was cut by 0 bases and J by 4 bases, with 12 bases left in between. This CDR3 has 16 residues. Germline V gene lookup returns CDR1 SGHTA and CDR2 FQGTGA. Variable domain in full (rest from reference TRBV7-3 and TRBJ2-2): GAGVSQTPSNKVTEKGKYVELRCDPISGHTALYWYRQSLGQGPEFLIYFQGTGAADDSGLPNDRFFAVRPEGSVSTLKIQRTERGDSAVYLCASSLTRGFGTGELFFGEGSRLTVL.

The chain recombines TRBV18 with TRBJ1-1; 7 bases map to TRBD1. The CDR3 totals 12 residues. Germline CDR1 is KGHSH and CDR2 is LQKENI. V lost 6 bases, J lost 4 bases, and 2 bases stayed unmatched. CDR3 amino acids: CASSGQITEAFF. CDR3 bases: TGTGCCAGCTCGGGACAGATCACTGAAGCTTTCTTT.

The chain links TRBV30 to TRBJ1-1; D might be TRBD1 (6 bases). CDR1 and CDR2 (germline): GTSNPN, SVGIG (reference sequence). Trimming shortened V by 5 bases and J by 2 bases, and 6 bases separated the two germline ends. The CDR3 loop spans 11 amino acids. The CDR3 DNA reads as TGTGCCTGGGGGACAAACACTGAAGCTTTCTTT. Its protein product is CAWGTNTEAFF.

In nucleotides, the CDR3 is TGTGCCAGCAGCTCAGCCGGGGTGATCAAAACTGAAGCTTTCTTT. Protein: CASSSAGVIKTEAFF. V gene TRBV5-4 combines with J gene TRBJ1-1; D gene uncertain. Per germline, CDR1 SGHNT and CDR2 YYREEE (reference sequence). The CDR3 is made up of 15 amino acids. V shed 3 bases and J shed 5 bases, with 17 bases lying between them. The entire variable domain, with the rest obtained from reference TRBV5-4 and TRBJ1-1, is as follows: ETGVTQSPTHLIKTRGQQVTLRCSSQSGHNTVSWYQQALGQGPQFIFQYYREEENGRGNFPPRFSGLQFPNYSSELNVNALELDDSALYLCASSSAGVIKTEAFFGQGTRLTVV.

This clone was counted only a few times. CDR3 sequence reads: CASSYNRATNEKLFF. The CDR3 DNA is TGTGCCAGCAGCTACAACAGGGCAACTAATGAAAAACTGTTTTTT. The chain joins TRBV11-2 to TRBJ1-4; D might be TRBD1 (6 bases). CDR3 length: 15 residues. Germline CDR1 SGHAT, CDR2 FQNNGV. Trimming stripped 4 bases from V and 0 bases from J, with 9 bases between.